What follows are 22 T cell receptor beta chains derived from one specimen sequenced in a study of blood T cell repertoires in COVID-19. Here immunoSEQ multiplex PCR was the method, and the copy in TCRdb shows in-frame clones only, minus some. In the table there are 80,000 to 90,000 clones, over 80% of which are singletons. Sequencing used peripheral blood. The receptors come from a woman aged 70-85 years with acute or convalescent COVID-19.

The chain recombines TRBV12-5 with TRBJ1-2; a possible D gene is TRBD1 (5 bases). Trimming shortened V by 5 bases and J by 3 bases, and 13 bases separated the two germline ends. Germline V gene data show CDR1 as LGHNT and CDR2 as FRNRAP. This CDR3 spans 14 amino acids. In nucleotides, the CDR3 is TGTGCTAGTGGTGTAGGGGCGGCTTACTATGGCTACACCTTC. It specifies CASGVGAAYYGYTF.

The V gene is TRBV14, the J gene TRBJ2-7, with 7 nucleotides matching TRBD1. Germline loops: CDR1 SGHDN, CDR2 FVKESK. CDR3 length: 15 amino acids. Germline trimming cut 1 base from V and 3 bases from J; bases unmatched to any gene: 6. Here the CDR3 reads CASSQGRGQLYEQYF. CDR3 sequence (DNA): TGTGCCAGCAGCCAAGGTCGGGGACAGCTCTACGAGCAGTACTTC.

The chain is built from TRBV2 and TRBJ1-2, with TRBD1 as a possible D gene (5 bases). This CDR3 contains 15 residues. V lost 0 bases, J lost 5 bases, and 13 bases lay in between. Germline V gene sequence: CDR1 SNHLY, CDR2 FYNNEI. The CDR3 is CASSEAYRIEYGYTF. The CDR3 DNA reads TGTGCCAGCAGTGAAGCTTACAGGATCGAATATGGCTACACCTTC.

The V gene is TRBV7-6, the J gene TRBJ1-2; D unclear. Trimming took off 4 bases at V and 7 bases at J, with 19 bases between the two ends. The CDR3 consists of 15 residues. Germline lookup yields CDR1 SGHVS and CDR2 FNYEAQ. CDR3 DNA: TGTGCCAGCAGCTCGAACGACCGGAGCGTAGGTGGCTACACCTTC. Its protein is CASSSNDRSVGGYTF.

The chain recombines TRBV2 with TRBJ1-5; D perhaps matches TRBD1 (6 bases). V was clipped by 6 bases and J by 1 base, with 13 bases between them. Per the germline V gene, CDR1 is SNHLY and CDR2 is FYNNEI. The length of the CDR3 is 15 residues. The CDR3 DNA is TGTGCCAGCAGCTTGGGACAACAGAGCAATCAGCCCCAGCATTTT. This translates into CASSLGQQSNQPQHF.

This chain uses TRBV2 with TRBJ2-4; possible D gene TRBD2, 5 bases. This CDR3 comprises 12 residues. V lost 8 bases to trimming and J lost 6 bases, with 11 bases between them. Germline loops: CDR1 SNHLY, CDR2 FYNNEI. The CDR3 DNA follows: TGTGCCAGCGAGCGGTTGGGAAACATTCAGTACTTC. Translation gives CASERLGNIQYF.

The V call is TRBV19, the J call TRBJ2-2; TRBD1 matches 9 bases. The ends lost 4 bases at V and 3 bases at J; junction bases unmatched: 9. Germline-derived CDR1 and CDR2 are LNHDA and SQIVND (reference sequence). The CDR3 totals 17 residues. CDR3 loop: CASSKGTGNADTGELFF. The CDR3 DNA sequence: TGTGCCAGTAGTAAAGGGACAGGGAACGCCGACACCGGGGAGCTGTTTTTT.

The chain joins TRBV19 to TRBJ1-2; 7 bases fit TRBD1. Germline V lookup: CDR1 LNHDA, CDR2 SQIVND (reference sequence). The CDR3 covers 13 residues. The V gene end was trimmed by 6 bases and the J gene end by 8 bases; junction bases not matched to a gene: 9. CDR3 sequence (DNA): TGTGCCAGTAGAGACAGGGAATCGCGCGGCTACACCTTC. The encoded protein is CASRDRESRGYTF.

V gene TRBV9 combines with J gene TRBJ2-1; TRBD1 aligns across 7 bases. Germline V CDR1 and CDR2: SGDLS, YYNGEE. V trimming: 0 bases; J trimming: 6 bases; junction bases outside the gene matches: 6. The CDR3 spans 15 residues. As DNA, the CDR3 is TGTGCCAGCAGCGTAGTACAGGGGACGGGCAATGAGCAGTTCTTC. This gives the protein CASSVVQGTGNEQFF.

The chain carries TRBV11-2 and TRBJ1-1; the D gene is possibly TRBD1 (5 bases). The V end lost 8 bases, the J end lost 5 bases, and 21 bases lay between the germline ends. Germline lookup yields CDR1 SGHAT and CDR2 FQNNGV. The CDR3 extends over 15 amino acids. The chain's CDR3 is CASHLTGRQSTEAFF. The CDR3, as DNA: TGTGCCAGCCACTTGACTGGGCGACAGTCAACTGAAGCTTTCTTT.

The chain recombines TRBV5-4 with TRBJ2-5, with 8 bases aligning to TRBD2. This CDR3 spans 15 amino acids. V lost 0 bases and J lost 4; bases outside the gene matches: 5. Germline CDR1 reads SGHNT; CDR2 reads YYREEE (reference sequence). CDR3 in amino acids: CASSLGSGGAETQYF. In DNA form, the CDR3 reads TGTGCCAGCAGCTTGGGATCCGGGGGGGCAGAGACCCAGTACTTC.

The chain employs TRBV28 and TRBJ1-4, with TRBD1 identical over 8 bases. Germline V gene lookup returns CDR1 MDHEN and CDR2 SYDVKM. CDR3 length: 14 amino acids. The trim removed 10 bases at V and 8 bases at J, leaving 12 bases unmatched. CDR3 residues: CAISPNRGDEKLFF. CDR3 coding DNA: TGTGCCATCAGCCCGAACAGGGGGGACGAAAAACTGTTTTTT.

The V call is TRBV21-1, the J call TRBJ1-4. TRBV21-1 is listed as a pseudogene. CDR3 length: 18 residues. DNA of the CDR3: TGTGCCAGCAGCAAACGAAACTTTTTAAGGGAGAAAGTTGAAAAACTGTTTTTT. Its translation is CASSKRNFLREKVEKLFF.

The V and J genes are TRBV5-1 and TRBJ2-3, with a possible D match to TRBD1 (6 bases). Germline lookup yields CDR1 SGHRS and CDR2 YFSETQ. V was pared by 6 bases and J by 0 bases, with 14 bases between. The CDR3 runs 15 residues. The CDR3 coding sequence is TGCGCCAGCAACAGGGACACCTCTAGCACAGATACGCAGTATTTT. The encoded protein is CASNRDTSSTDTQYF. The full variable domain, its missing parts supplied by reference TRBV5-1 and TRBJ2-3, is KAGVTQTPRYLIKTRGQQVTLSCSPISGHRSVSWYQQTPGQGLQFLFEYFSETQRNKGNFPGRFSGRQFSNSRSEMNVSTLELGDSALYLCASNRDTSSTDTQYFGPGTRLTVL.

The CDR3: CASSQSTSGGDRDTQYF. The CDR3 nucleotides are TGTGCCAGCAGCCAATCGACTAGCGGGGGGGATAGAGATACGCAGTATTTT. The chain has TRBV4-2 and TRBJ2-3, with 14 bases that match TRBD2. Germline V gene data show CDR1 as LGHNA and CDR2 as YNFKEQ. V was pared by 2 bases and J by 5 bases, with 6 bases of the junction left unmatched. The CDR3 is made up of 17 amino acids.

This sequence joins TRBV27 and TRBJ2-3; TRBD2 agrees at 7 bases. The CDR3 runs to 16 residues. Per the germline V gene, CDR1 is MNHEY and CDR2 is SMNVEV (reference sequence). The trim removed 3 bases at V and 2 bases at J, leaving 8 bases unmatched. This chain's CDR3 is CASSFLSGEITDTQYF. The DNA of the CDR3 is TGTGCCAGCAGTTTTCTAAGCGGGGAGATCACAGATACGCAGTATTTT.

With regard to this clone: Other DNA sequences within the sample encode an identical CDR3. Written as DNA, the CDR3 is TGTGCCAGCACCATCTCAAGCGGGGGGTACAATGAGCAGTTCTTC. Its translation is CASTISSGGYNEQFF. The V gene is TRBV2, the J gene TRBJ2-1; 9 bases map to TRBD2. This CDR3 region has 15 residues. Losses at the gene ends were 7 bases for V and 4 bases for J; bases not matched to a gene: 8. CDR1 and CDR2 (germline): SNHLY, FYNNEI.

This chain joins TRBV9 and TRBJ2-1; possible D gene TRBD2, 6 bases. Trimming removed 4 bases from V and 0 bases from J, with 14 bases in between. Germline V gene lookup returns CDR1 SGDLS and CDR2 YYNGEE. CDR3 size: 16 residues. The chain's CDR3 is CASSPWGDHSYNEQFF. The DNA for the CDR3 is TGTGCCAGCAGCCCCTGGGGGGACCACTCCTACAATGAGCAGTTCTTC.

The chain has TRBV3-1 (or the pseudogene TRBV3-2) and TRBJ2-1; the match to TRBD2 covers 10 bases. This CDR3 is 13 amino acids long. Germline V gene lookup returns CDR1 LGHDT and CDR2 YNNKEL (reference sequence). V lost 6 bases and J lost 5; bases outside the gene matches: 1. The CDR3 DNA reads TGTGCCAGCAGAACTAGCGGGGACAATGAGCAGTTCTTC. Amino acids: CASRTSGDNEQFF.

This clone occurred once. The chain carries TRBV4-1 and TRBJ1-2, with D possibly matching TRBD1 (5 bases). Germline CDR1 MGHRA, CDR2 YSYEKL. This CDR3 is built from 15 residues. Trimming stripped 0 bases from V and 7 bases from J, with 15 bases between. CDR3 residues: CASSQDQDISVGYTF. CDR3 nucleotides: TGCGCCAGCAGCCAAGACCAGGACATTTCGGTTGGCTACACCTTC.

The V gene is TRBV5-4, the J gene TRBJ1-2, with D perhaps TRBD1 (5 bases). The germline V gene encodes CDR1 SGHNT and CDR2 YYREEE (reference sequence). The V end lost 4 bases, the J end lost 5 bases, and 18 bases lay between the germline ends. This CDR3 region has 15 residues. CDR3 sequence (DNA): TGTGCCAGCAGCCCCAACCTAACAGGAACTTATGGCTACACCTTC. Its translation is CASSPNLTGTYGYTF.

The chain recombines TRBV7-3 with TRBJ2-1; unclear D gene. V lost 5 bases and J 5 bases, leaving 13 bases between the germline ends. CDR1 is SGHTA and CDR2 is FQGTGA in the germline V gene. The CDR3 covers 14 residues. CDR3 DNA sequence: TGTGCCAGCAGCCCTGGCTTTCAGGACAATGAGCAGTTCTTC. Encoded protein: CASSPGFQDNEQFF.